A single sample gave rise to the 6 T cell receptor beta chains below, sequenced in a study of blood T cells in healthy people across ages. For the second PCR, which ran for about 7 to 12 cycles, a sample-barcoded 5' primer and a J-beta primer mix were used. Via MiXCR, TCRdb re-called the 5' RACE reads, giving one row per CDR3 protein. The sample carries some 1.4 million distinct CDR3 sequences, around two fifths recorded once. The sample was blood. All receptors derive from a woman between 18 and 29 years old in good health.

This clonotype was detected a few times. The V gene is TRBV27, the J gene TRBJ2-5, with TRBD2 matching 7 bases. The CDR3 totals 15 residues. The J segment lost 1 base and the V segment lost 4 bases, leaving 6 bases of the junction unmatched. CDR1 and CDR2 (germline): MNHEY, SMNVEV (reference sequence). The CDR3 loop is CASSSAGDPQETQYF. The DNA for the CDR3 is TGTGCCAGCAGTTCTGCGGGAGACCCCCAAGAGACCCAGTACTTC.

The chain links TRBV3-1 to TRBJ2-5, with D unclear. The germline V gene has CDR1 LGHDT and CDR2 YNNKEL (reference sequence). This CDR3 region has 16 residues. Deletions cut 5 bases from V and 4 bases from J, with 20 bases between. Written as DNA, the CDR3 is TGTGCCAGCAGCGATTGGGCGGCGAGAAACCTAGAGACCCAGTACTTC. Encoded protein: CASSDWAARNLETQYF.

There are a few counts of this clonotype. This rearrangement joins TRBV27 to TRBJ1-1; 11 nucleotides line up with TRBD1. Losses at the gene ends were 5 bases for V and 1 base for J; bases not matched to a gene: 6. CDR3 size: 16 residues. CDR1 MNHEY and CDR2 SMNVEV come from the germline V gene (reference sequence). The CDR3 sequence: CASSRTGGYRNTEAFF. The DNA for the CDR3 is TGTGCCAGCAGTAGGACAGGGGGCTACAGGAACACTGAAGCTTTCTTT.

The chain recombines TRBV10-3 with TRBJ1-2, with a weak D call TRBD1 (6 bases). This CDR3 has 13 amino acids. The germline V gene has CDR1 ENHRY and CDR2 SYGVKD. The germline V and J ends were trimmed by 7 bases and 1 base, with 10 bases remaining between them. The DNA of the CDR3 is TGTGCCATCACCCTGGACAGTAACTATGGCTACACCTTC. Translation: CAITLDSNYGYTF.

The rearrangement uses TRBV2 and TRBJ2-5; 7 bases agree with TRBD2. V lost 0 bases, J lost 11 bases, and 12 bases stayed unmatched. CDR3 length: 15 residues. CDR1 is SNHLY and CDR2 is FYNNEI in the germline V gene. CDR3 residues: CASSEALGGYNEQYF. For the CDR3, the DNA is TGTGCCAGCAGTGAAGCGCTGGGGGGGTACAATGAGCAGTACTTC.

This clonotype was found a few times. The V gene is TRBV20-1, the J gene TRBJ1-2; D unclear. Trimming pared 7 bases from V and 0 bases from J, leaving 6 bases between. CDR3 length equals 11 residues. The germline gives CDR1 DFQATT, CDR2 SNEGSKA (reference sequence). The CDR3 DNA is TGCAGTGTCACCCCTAACTATGGCTACACCTTC. It is translated as CSVTPNYGYTF.